The 3 T cell receptor beta chains given below trace back to one sample, sequenced in a study of response to subunit inactivated influenza vaccine (dated by TCRdb to between 2017 and 2018). Libraries were built with RT-PCR. Sequencing was performed on an Illumina HiSeq 2500. TCRdb itself trimmed the public reads at Q25 with fastp, ran MiXCR and retained productive beta chains. Each entry merges the rows of one CDR3 protein and shows their most common DNA and genes. Recorded for this sample are about 160,000 distinct CDR3 sequences; about 11% of them occurred a single time. The leading ten clones occupy under 40% of the sample. Sequencing was performed on CD8+ T cells sorted from PBMCs, taken less than 30 months after vaccination. Receptors were obtained from a man aged 45 to 75 who received an inactivated influenza vaccine. Donor details come from another sample of the same person, matched by shared clones.

Only a few counts were recorded for this clonotype. The V call is TRBV7-9, the J call TRBJ2-1; 7 bases line up with TRBD2. The CDR3 spans 15 residues. The ends lost 0 bases at V and 5 bases at J; junction bases unmatched: 4. The germline CDR1 and CDR2 sequences are SEHNR and FQNEAQ (reference sequence). The CDR3 region is CASSLALAANNEQFF. CDR3 nucleotide sequence: TGTGCCAGCAGCTTAGCCCTAGCGGCGAACAATGAGCAGTTCTTC.

The rearrangement links TRBV11-2 to TRBJ2-1; TRBD1 or TRBD2 may be the D gene (6 bases each). This CDR3 is built from 18 residues. The germline CDR1 and CDR2 sequences are SGHAT and FQNNGV. V was shortened by 5 bases and J by 3 bases, with 23 bases between the two germline ends. The CDR3 nucleotides are TGTGCCAGCAGCCCGAATAAGGTGGGGGGCGGCCTCTACAATGAGCAGTTCTTC. Protein sequence: CASSPNKVGGGLYNEQFF.

The rearrangement joins TRBV6-2 or TRBV6-3 to TRBJ2-1; 15 positions agree with TRBD2. This CDR3 region has 20 residues. The V gene end was trimmed by 6 bases and the J gene end by 0 bases; junction bases not matched to a gene: 12. CDR1 MNHEY and CDR2 SVGEGT come from the germline V gene. CDR3 DNA: TGTGCCAGCAGCTTTCCGGGGACTAGCGGGAGGCCGAGCTCCTACAATGAGCAGTTCTTC. Translation gives CASSFPGTSGRPSSYNEQFF.